The clone carrying this T cell receptor beta chain has just one count. This entry belongs to a study of blood T cell repertoires in COVID-19. In the study overall: The United States, Italy and Spain provided the acute and convalescent COVID-19 samples.

Enrolled through a virtual design, the participants were between 18 and 89 years of age and came from 24 US areas. Two negative PCRs, clearance, or symptom resolution were required of recovered Cohort 3 donors. The protocol was immunoSEQ multiplex PCR, while the TCRdb copy is restricted to in-frame clones and leaves out a portion. The sample lists about 170,000 clones; 75% to 90% were seen once. The sample taken for sequencing was PBMCs or T cells enriched from blood (not recorded which). This receptor was identified in a woman in her fifties or sixties who had recovered from COVID-19.

In DNA, the CDR3 is TGTGCCAGCAGCCCTGACAGCCTCTATGGCTACACCTTC. Its translation is CASSPDSLYGYTF. The chain carries TRBV28 and TRBJ1-2, with D possibly TRBD1 on 5 matching bases. Trimming stripped 6 bases from V and 4 bases from J, with 12 bases between. The CDR3 runs 13 residues. Germline CDR1 and CDR2: MDHEN and SYDVKM.